The rows below give T cell receptor beta chains drawn from one sample of a study of blood T cell repertoires in COVID-19. Assay used: immunoSEQ multiplex PCR; TCRdb lists only in-frame clones, some missing. The profile shows approximately 190,000 clones, 80% of them singletons. The sample taken for sequencing was peripheral blood. All receptors derive from a man aged 55-75 years with acute or convalescent COVID-19. Both conserved end residues are part of each CDR3.

v_call,j_call,cdr3_aa
TRBV15,TRBJ2-1,CATSSIQGNEQFF
TRBV20-1,TRBJ1-6,CSASSQGFSPLHF
TRBV14,TRBJ2-1,CASRGLAGGPNEQFF
TRBV19,TRBJ2-1,CASSMGLAAYNEQFF
TRBV5-4,TRBJ1-2,CASSLTGGKGYTF
TRBV19,TRBJ2-2,CASSIFRTSGNGELFF
TRBV20-1,TRBJ2-1,CSASSTAGGPGNEQFF
TRBV20-1,TRBJ2-7,CSASPSGGSYEQYF
TRBV10-3,TRBJ1-3,CAITGTGAGNTIYF
TRBV30,TRBJ2-5,CAWSNRGETQYF
TRBV20-1,TRBJ2-7,CSACDPPQQYF
TRBV9,TRBJ2-2,CASSSGGEGTGELFF
TRBV9,TRBJ2-7,CASSPRQTSYEQYF
TRBV18,TRBJ2-2,CASSPIRASGLQFTGELFF
TRBV4-2,TRBJ2-7,CASSRESGPTEQYF
TRBV4-3,TRBJ1-2,CASSPQIDRAGYGYTF
TRBV3-1/TRBV3-2,TRBJ1-1,CASGDTSNTEAFF
TRBV28,TRBJ2-7,CASSSRTGAAYEQYF
TRBV7-6,TRBJ2-1,CASSPDPAAYNEQFF
TRBV4-2,TRBJ1-2,CASSPGDREGYGYTF
TRBV6-5,TRBJ2-7,CASSPGGGGYEQYF
TRBV7-3,TRBJ2-3,CASSRDRESTDTQYF
TRBV6-5,TRBJ1-1,CASSPPRGREAFF
TRBV9,TRBJ1-6,CASSVGPGVGSSPLHF
TRBV18,TRBJ1-1,CASSPRQSGGNTEAFF
TRBV15,TRBJ1-4,CATSRGLTEKLFF
TRBV24-1,TRBJ2-2,CATSDLGTGSNTGELFF
TRBV9,TRBJ2-7,CASSLVPTGEDEQYF
TRBV5-1,TRBJ1-4,CASSFTGDREKLFF
TRBV7-3,TRBJ2-5,CASSLGATTQETQYF
TRBV7-9,TRBJ2-7,CASSLVGSSYEQYF
TRBV11-3,TRBJ1-1,CASSRGKNTEAFF
TRBV12-3/TRBV12-4,TRBJ1-1,CASSWGVNTEAFF
TRBV7-2,TRBJ2-1,CASSRTSGGALEQFF
TRBV29-1,TRBJ1-2,CSVDWGAYGYTF
TRBV7-2,TRBJ1-3,CASSLGQLGNTIYF
TRBV7-2,TRBJ2-7,CASSLARGPFYEQYF
TRBV6-6,TRBJ1-5,CASSYPGTNQPQHF
TRBV6-5,TRBJ1-5,CASRPGTGWNQPQHF
TRBV7-3,TRBJ2-1,CASSTGTGVIYEQFF
TRBV7-6,TRBJ1-6,CASSGRDRNSPLHF
TRBV6-5,TRBJ1-1,CASSSDRGAEAFF
TRBV18,TRBJ2-5,CASSPRTSGRETQYF
TRBV5-1,TRBJ1-1,CASSLQNQNTEAFF
TRBV5-6,TRBJ2-1,CASSLAMGQENEQFF
TRBV5-4,TRBJ1-2,CASSFGGGEALLSGYTF
TRBV29-1,TRBJ1-1,CSVHITGGFTEAFF
TRBV6-1,TRBJ2-4,CASSAASGSGLAKNIQYF
TRBV6-2/TRBV6-3,TRBJ1-2,CASSYPVGRVDYGYTF
TRBV27,TRBJ2-1,CASSLRDGRYNEQFF
TRBV5-6,TRBJ1-6,CASSLGLEIALHF
TRBV24-1,TRBJ2-7,CATVHTGGHYEQYF